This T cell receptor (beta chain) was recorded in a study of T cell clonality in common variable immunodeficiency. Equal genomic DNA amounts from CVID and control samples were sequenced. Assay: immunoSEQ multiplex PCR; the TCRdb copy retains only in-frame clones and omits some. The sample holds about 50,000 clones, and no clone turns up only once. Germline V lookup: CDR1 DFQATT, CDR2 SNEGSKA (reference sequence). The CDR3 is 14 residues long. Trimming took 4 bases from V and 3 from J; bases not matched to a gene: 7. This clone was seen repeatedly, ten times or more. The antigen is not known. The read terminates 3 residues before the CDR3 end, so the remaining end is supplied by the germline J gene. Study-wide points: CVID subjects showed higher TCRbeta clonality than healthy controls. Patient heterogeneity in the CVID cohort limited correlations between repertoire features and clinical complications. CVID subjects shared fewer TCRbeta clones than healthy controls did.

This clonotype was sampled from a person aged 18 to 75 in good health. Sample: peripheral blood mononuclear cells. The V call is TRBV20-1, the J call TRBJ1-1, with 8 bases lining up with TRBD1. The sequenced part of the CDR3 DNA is TGCAGTGCTACCTTACAGGGGGGGCACACTGAA. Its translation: CSATLQGGHTE. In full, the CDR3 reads CSATLQGGHTEAFF.